Given below is one T cell receptor beta chain in context. Its target is unknown. TCRdb reprocessed the 5' RACE reads with MiXCR, giving one entry per CDR3 protein. This sample has nearly 110,000 distinct CDR3 sequences; about 15% occur once, and the top ten carry 39%. V shed 4 bases and J shed 4 bases, with 12 bases lying between them. Germline CDR1 SEHNR, CDR2 FQNEAQ (reference sequence). CDR3 length equals 14 residues. These data belong to a study of T-cell memory formation after mild COVID-19. Study-level results: A balance of CD4 and CD8 characterized clones contracting day 15 to 85, whereas later expanders leaned CD4+.

This chain joins TRBV7-9 and TRBJ2-3; D gene uncertain. The sample consisted of PBMCs or a T cell subset sorted from them (not recorded which). The clonotype comes from a man in his late teens or twenties who had mild COVID-19 (a few samples of this study predate the infection). Cell type and time point are not known. In nucleotides, the CDR3 is TGTGCCAGCAGCTCAAAGGGCAGCGCAGATACGCAGTATTTT. Protein product: CASSSKGSADTQYF. Drawing the rest from reference TRBV7-9 and TRBJ2-3, the complete variable domain is DTGVSQNPRHKITKRGQNVTFRCDPISEHNRLYWYRQTLGQGPEFLTYFQNEAQLEKSRLLSDRFSAERPKGSFSTLEIQRTEQGDSAMYLCASSSKGSADTQYFGPGTRLTVL.